Listed here are 25 T cell receptor beta chains from one sample, sequenced in a study of regulatory T cells in long-lasting Graves disease. Time point in this sample: newly diagnosed GD, antithyroid drugs for less than 3 months. RNA isolated from PBMCs was used to make the TCR library. With iRepertoire HTBI primers and Arm-PCR of CDR3 regions, TCR beta libraries were built. Each CDR3 protein gets one entry after TCRdb re-called the multiplex PCR reads with MiXCR. The sample consists of 420,000 or so distinct CDR3 sequences, about a sixth of them appearing once. These same data were also listed under a study on T cells in Graves' hyperthyroidism and ophthalmopathy.

The material was peripheral blood mononuclear cells (PBMCs), obtained at new diagnosis, from a patient treated with antithyroid drugs. The receptor source for this set is a woman younger than 30 with Graves disease.

This chain uses TRBV9 with TRBJ1-2; D is possibly TRBD1 (6 bases). The ends were cut back, 4 bases at V and 10 bases at J, with 17 bases in the middle. Germline CDR1 is SGDLS and CDR2 is YYNGEE. This CDR3 is 13 amino acids long. As DNA, the CDR3 is TGTGCCAGCAGCCCCGAGGCGGGGGGCGACTACACCTTC. It translates to CASSPEAGGDYTF.

The V gene is TRBV9, the J gene TRBJ2-7; unclear D gene. CDR1 and CDR2 from the germline V gene are SGDLS and YYNGEE. V gave up 0 bases and J gave up 1 base, with 11 bases separating them. This CDR3 region has 15 residues. In DNA, the CDR3 is TGTGCCAGCAGCGTAGATCCCATCGCATCCTACGAGCAGTACTTC. It is translated as CASSVDPIASYEQYF.

The rearrangement links TRBV15 to TRBJ2-7; D gene unclear. Germline V gives CDR1 LNHNV, CDR2 YYDKDF (reference sequence). CDR3 size: 15 residues. The V and J ends lost 3 bases and 3 bases respectively, with 15 bases between them. The CDR3 coding sequence is TGTGCCACCAGCAGCCCTTTGGAGTCCTTCTACGAGCAGTACTTC. It encodes CATSSPLESFYEQYF. Full variable domain (rest looked up from reference TRBV15 and TRBJ2-7): DAMVIQNPRYQVTQFGKPVTLSCSQTLNHNVMYWYQQKSSQAPKLLFHYYDKDFNNEADTPDNFQSRRPNTSFCFLDIRSPGLGDTAMYLCATSSPLESFYEQYFGPGTRLTVT.

This clonotype was seen a few times. The chain employs TRBV2 and TRBJ1-6; D is uncertain. The CDR3 is made up of 15 amino acids. Germline CDR1 SNHLY, CDR2 FYNNEI. Trimming shortened V by 3 bases and J by 0 bases, and 6 bases separated the two germline ends. The CDR3 here is CASSDNRSYNSPLHF. As DNA, the CDR3 is TGTGCCAGCAGTGACAATCGCTCCTATAATTCACCCCTCCACTTT.

The chain combines TRBV6-2 or TRBV6-3 with TRBJ2-7, with a tentative D call TRBD2 (6 bases). Germline CDR1 reads MNHEY; CDR2 reads SVGEGT. This CDR3 has 14 residues. V lost 7 bases and J lost 0, with 13 bases in between. Here the CDR3 reads CASKEGERSYEQYF. DNA of the CDR3: TGTGCCAGCAAGGAGGGTGAACGCTCCTACGAGCAGTACTTC.

The V call is TRBV9, the J call TRBJ1-1; D is ambiguous. CDR1 SGDLS and CDR2 YYNGEE come from the germline V gene. The V end was cut by 0 bases, the J end by 0 bases, with 6 bases between. The CDR3 runs to 14 residues. CDR3 DNA sequence: TGTGCCAGCAGCGTAGAGGGAATGAACACTGAAGCTTTCTTT. Amino acid sequence: CASSVEGMNTEAFF.

Note on this clonotype: This likely traces to a read error, being one base from a far larger clone. CDR3 sequence reads: CASSLAPDQTHYF. The CDR3 DNA reads TGTGCCAGCAGCTTAGCCCCCGACCAAACCCACTACTTC. The rearrangement uses TRBV7-2 and TRBJ2-5; D unclear. CDR3 size: 13 residues. Germline V gene sequence: CDR1 SGHTA, CDR2 FQGNSA.

The chain is built from TRBV30 and TRBJ2-3; 12 nucleotides line up with TRBD2. The CDR3 is 15 residues long. CDR1 GTSNPN and CDR2 SVGIG come from the germline V gene (reference sequence). V gave up 1 base and J gave up 8 bases; unmatched junction bases: 7. CDR3 amino acids: CAWSAQLAGGGTQYF. The CDR3 DNA reads as TGTGCCTGGAGTGCCCAACTAGCGGGAGGCGGTACGCAGTATTTT.

About this clonotype: One end of the junction does not line up with germline, which may come from a read error. J is TRBJ1-6 and V is TRBV5-1, with a possible D match to TRBD1 (6 bases). The CDR3 length is 16 residues. Germline values: CDR1 SGHRS, CDR2 YFSETQ. CDR3 coding DNA: TGCGCCAGCAGCTTGGGACGCGGGGGCGGGAATTCACCCCCCCACTTT. It is translated as CASSLGRGGGNSPPHF.

The chain has TRBV20-1 and TRBJ2-1; 8 bases match TRBD2. Germline V gene lookup returns CDR1 DFQATT and CDR2 SNEGSKA (reference sequence). The CDR3 runs 12 residues. With V trimmed by 3 bases and J by 14 bases, 9 bases remained unmatched. The CDR3 nucleotides are TGCAGTGCTAGTTCGCATAGCGGGATTAAGTTCTTC. This codes for CSASSHSGIKFF.

This clonotype was counted between two and nine times. The chain joins TRBV19 to TRBJ2-3; 10 bases agree with TRBD2. The CDR3 runs 16 residues. Germline trimming cut 5 bases from V and 1 base from J; bases unmatched to any gene: 6. Per germline, CDR1 LNHDA and CDR2 SQIVND (reference sequence). This chain's CDR3 is CASSSNLAGGTDTQYF. The CDR3 DNA sequence: TGTGCCAGTAGTTCGAACCTAGCGGGAGGCACAGATACGCAGTATTTT.

This clonotype was observed at least ten times. The V gene is TRBV29-1, the J gene TRBJ2-5; 7 positions agree with TRBD1. The CDR3 loop spans 13 amino acids. Trimming at V came to 6 bases and at J to 2 bases, leaving 6 bases not matched to a gene. Germline CDR1 is SQVTM and CDR2 is ANQGSEA. This CDR3 is CSVNWDSQETQYF. The CDR3, as DNA: TGCAGCGTAAACTGGGACAGTCAAGAGACCCAGTACTTC.

CDR3 DNA sequence: TGTGCCAGCAGTCCCCTCGCCAGCGGGAGGGCCGGAGACACAGATACGCAGTATTTT. Translated, it gives CASSPLASGRAGDTDTQYF. The rearrangement joins TRBV28 to TRBJ2-3; TRBD2 matches at 10 bases. Trimming removed 5 bases from V and 2 bases from J; junction bases left unmatched: 16. The CDR3 runs 19 residues. The germline V gene has CDR1 MDHEN and CDR2 SYDVKM.

This clonotype turned up a few times. The chain is built from TRBV6-2 or TRBV6-3 and TRBJ2-3, with 9 bases matching TRBD2. The CDR3 is 15 residues long. Trimming at V came to 7 bases and at J to 4 bases, leaving 9 bases not matched to a gene. Germline V gene lookup returns CDR1 MNHEY and CDR2 SVGEGT. In DNA form, the CDR3 reads TGTGCCAGCACCTCAATAGCGGGAGTCGCAGATACGCAGTATTTT. Residues: CASTSIAGVADTQYF.

The V call is TRBV3-1, the J call TRBJ2-5; possible D gene TRBD2, 6 bases. V was shortened by 1 base and J by 5 bases, with 11 bases between the two germline ends. CDR3 size: 14 residues. Per the germline V gene, CDR1 is LGHDT and CDR2 is YNNKEL (reference sequence). CDR3 in amino acids: CASSQVKRGETQYF. Here the CDR3 DNA reads TGTGCCAGCAGCCAAGTCAAACGGGGGGAGACCCAGTACTTC.

As regards this clonotype: A much larger clone lies a single base off, so this may be a read error. V and J are TRBV5-1 and TRBJ2-3; TRBD2 aligns across 10 bases. This CDR3 has 16 residues. CDR1 and CDR2 from the germline V gene are SGHRS and YFSETQ. As DNA, the CDR3 is TGCGCCAGCACCCGAGGTTCTAGCGGGAGTACAGATGCGCAGTATTTT. The encoded protein is CASTRGSSGSTDAQYF.

This clonotype was detected only a few times. V gene TRBV10-3 combines with J gene TRBJ2-7, with 12 bases identical to TRBD2. The CDR3 spans 18 residues. With 8 bases clipped from V and 4 bases from J, the junction kept 18 bases outside the gene matches. Per the germline V gene, CDR1 is ENHRY and CDR2 is SYGVKD. CDR3 sequence reads: CAIGTTSGRRSHLYEQYF. CDR3 DNA: TGTGCCATCGGGACGACTAGCGGGAGAAGAAGTCACCTTTACGAGCAGTACTTC.

The table lists this clonotype with many counts. The chain links TRBV28 to TRBJ2-5; D may correspond to TRBD1 or TRBD2 (5 bases each). The CDR3 has 15 amino acids. V dropped 1 base and J dropped 6 bases, with 15 bases sitting between them. Germline V gene sequence: CDR1 MDHEN, CDR2 SYDVKM. The CDR3 DNA is TGTGCCAGCAGTTTATTAAGGGCAGGGACGAAGACCCAGTACTTC. Translating gives CASSLLRAGTKTQYF.

The genes are TRBV20-1 and TRBJ1-1; a possible D gene is TRBD1 (5 bases). The CDR3 is made up of 9 amino acids. CDR1 and CDR2 (germline): DFQATT, SNEGSKA (reference sequence). The chain's CDR3 is CSSQRGTFF. In DNA, the CDR3 is TGCAGCTCGCAAAGGGGAACTTTCTTT.

This clonotype was observed at least ten times. The rearrangement joins TRBV29-1 to TRBJ2-1, with 10 bases that match TRBD2. CDR3 length equals 15 residues. The junction had 11 bases not matched to a gene; V was cut back by 6 bases and J by 6 bases. CDR1 and CDR2 from the germline V gene are SQVTM and ANQGSEA. CDR3 sequence reads: CSVPLAGEILNEQFF. CDR3 DNA: TGCAGCGTGCCCCTAGCGGGAGAAATTCTCAATGAGCAGTTCTTC.

In this sample, this clonotype turned up many times. The chain employs TRBV28 and TRBJ2-3; 9 positions agree with TRBD1. The V gene end was trimmed by 4 bases and the J gene end by 1 base; junction bases not matched to a gene: 0. The CDR3 is 14 amino acids. Germline V gives CDR1 MDHEN, CDR2 SYDVKM. In DNA form, the CDR3 reads TGTGCCAGCAGTTGGGACAGGGGCACAGATACGCAGTATTTT. This encodes CASSWDRGTDTQYF.

This clonotype was counted only a few times. The V and J genes are TRBV7-9 and TRBJ2-1; either TRBD1 or TRBD2 may supply D (5 bases each). Germline V gene sequence: CDR1 SEHNR, CDR2 FQNEAQ (reference sequence). V lost 1 base and J lost 0, with 13 bases in between. The CDR3 sequence is 17 residues long. As DNA, the CDR3 is TGTGCCAGCAGCTTAGTTGGGGGTCTAAGCTCCTACAATGAGCAGTTCTTC. Translation gives CASSLVGGLSSYNEQFF.

About this clonotype: Just one base apart from a much larger clone, this may be a read error. The chain is built from TRBV15 and TRBJ2-7; D is ambiguous. Germline V gives CDR1 LNHNV, CDR2 YYDKDF (reference sequence). The length of the CDR3 is 15 residues. CDR3 sequence (DNA): TGTGCCACCAGCAGAGATCCCTCGGCAGCCCACGAGCGGTACTTC. Amino acid sequence: CATSRDPSAAHERYF.

The genes are TRBV3-1 and TRBJ1-1, with no clear D. This CDR3 has 14 amino acids. The germline V gene has CDR1 LGHDT and CDR2 YNNKEL (reference sequence). V lost 3 bases and J lost 1, with 9 bases in between. CDR3 residues: CASSHQAANTEAFF. In DNA form, the CDR3 reads TGTGCCAGCAGCCATCAAGCAGCGAACACTGAAGCTTTCTTT.

As for this clonotype: This could be a read error, since a much larger clone is one nucleotide away. It is likely a read error, because the conserved phenylalanine at the end of the CDR3 is missing. CDR3 nucleotide sequence: TGTGCCAGCAGTTACCCCCCCCAACTCGGGTACAATGAGCAGTTCCTC. It translates to CASSYPPQLGYNEQFL. The rearrangement links TRBV6-5 to TRBJ2-1; D remains ambiguous. V was trimmed by 2 bases and J by 4 bases, leaving 15 bases between them. The germline gives CDR1 MNHEY, CDR2 SVGAGI. The length of the CDR3 is 16 residues.